The entry that follows covers one TCR beta chain sequence. This CDR3 comprises 18 residues. Trimming cost V 7 bases and J 0 bases, with 22 bases left between them. In germline, CDR1 is MDHEN, CDR2 SYDVKM. Treatment indicated: randomized to nivolumab then ipilimumab (arm A) or the reverse (arm B). No patient had prior DNA-damaging chemotherapy. Live CD3+CD8+ CD19− CD56− cells were sorted from PBMCs. The table came from immunoSEQ multiplex PCR; TCRdb's copy has only in-frame clones and leaves some out. The sample consists of 30,000 or so clones, about 88% of them appearing once. The data derive from a study of sequential checkpoint blockade in melanoma.

Sequenced here: CD8+ T cells sorted from blood (inferred from file names), sampled from a patient given nivolumab and ipilimumab in sequence. This clonotype was obtained from a human donor with melanoma. This rearrangement joins TRBV28 to TRBJ1-3; D ambiguous. In DNA, the CDR3 is TGTGCCAGCATCGCCCAATTGGGCAGCAGTTTCTCTGGAAACACCATATATTTT. Translating it yields CASIAQLGSSFSGNTIYF.